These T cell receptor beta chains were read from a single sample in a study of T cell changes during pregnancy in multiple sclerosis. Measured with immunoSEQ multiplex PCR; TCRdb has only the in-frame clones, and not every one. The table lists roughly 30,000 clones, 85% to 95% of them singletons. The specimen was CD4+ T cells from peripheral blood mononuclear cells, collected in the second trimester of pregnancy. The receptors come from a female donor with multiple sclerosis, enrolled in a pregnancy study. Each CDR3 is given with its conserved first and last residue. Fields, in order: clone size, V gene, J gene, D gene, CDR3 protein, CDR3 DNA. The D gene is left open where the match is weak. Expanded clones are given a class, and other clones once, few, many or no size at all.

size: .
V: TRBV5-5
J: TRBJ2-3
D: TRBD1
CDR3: CASSDRDRGSDTQYF
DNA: TGTGCCAGCAGCGACCGGGACAGGGGGTCGGATACGCAGTATTTT

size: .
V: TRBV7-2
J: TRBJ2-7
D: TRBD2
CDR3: CASSFRTSGTGEQYF
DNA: TGTGCCAGCAGCTTTCGGACTAGCGGGACCGGCGAGCAGTACTTC

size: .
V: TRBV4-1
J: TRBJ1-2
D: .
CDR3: CASSQDNGRANYGYTF
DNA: TGCGCCAGCAGCCAAGATAATGGGAGAGCTAACTATGGCTACACCTTC

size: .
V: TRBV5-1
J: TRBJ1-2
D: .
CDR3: CASSLQGVDGYTF
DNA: TGCGCCAGCAGCTTGCAAGGGGTTGATGGCTACACCTTC

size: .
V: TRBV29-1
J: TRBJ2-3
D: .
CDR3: CSVAESEIGTQYF
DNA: TGCAGCGTTGCGGAGTCGGAGATCGGTACGCAGTATTTT

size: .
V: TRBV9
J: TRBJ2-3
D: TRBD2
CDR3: CASSGNPGLAERRGTDTQYF
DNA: TGTGCCAGCAGCGGAAACCCGGGACTAGCGGAAAGAAGAGGCACAGATACGCAGTATTTT

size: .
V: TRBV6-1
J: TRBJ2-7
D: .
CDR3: CASSVYSSNGEQYF
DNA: TGTGCCAGCAGTGTATACAGCAGTAATGGCGAGCAGTACTTC

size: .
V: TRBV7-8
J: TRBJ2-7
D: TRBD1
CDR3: CASSLRQGIYEQYF
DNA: TGTGCCAGCAGCTTACGACAGGGGATCTACGAGCAGTACTTC

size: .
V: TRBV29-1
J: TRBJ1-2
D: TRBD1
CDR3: CSAPETGVYGYTF
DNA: TGCAGCGCCCCAGAGACAGGGGTCTATGGCTACACCTTC

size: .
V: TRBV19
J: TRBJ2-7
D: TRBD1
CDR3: CASSTTGGGYEQYF
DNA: TGTGCCAGTAGCACCACAGGGGGCGGGTACGAGCAGTACTTC

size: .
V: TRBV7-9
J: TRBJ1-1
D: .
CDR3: CASSRGGSTEAFF
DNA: TGTGCCAGCAGCCGAGGAGGCAGTACTGAAGCTTTCTTT

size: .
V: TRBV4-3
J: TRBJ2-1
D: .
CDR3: CASSPDRTGGDEQFF
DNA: TGCGCCAGCAGCCCAGATCGCACCGGGGGAGATGAGCAGTTCTTC

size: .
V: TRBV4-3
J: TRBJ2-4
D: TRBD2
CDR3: CASSQDWEGSNIQYF
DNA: TGCGCCAGCAGCCAAGATTGGGAGGGGTCGAACATTCAGTACTTC

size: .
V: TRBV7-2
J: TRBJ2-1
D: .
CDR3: CASSLGPSNEQFF
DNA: TGTGCCAGCAGTCTGGGGCCCTCAAATGAGCAGTTCTTC

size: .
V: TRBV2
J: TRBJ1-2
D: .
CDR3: CASSEYRPTNYGYTF
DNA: TGTGCCAGCAGTGAATACAGGCCGACTAACTATGGCTACACCTTC

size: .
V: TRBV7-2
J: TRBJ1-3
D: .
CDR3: CASSLGGGSGNTIYF
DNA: TGTGCCAGCAGCTTAGGCGGCGGCTCTGGAAACACCATATATTTT

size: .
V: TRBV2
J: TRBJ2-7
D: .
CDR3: CASREQGPTNEQYF
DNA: TGTGCCAGCAGGGAACAGGGTCCCACTAACGAGCAGTACTTC

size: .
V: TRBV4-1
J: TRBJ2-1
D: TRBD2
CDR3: CASSQDPPSGSRYEQFF
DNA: TGCGCCAGCAGCCAAGATCCGCCTAGCGGGAGTAGGTATGAGCAGTTCTTC

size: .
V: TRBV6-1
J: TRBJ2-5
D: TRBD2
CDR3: CASTPGLADTQYF
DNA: TGTGCCAGCACCCCAGGACTAGCGGATACCCAGTACTTC

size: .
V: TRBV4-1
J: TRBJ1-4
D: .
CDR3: CASSYPGTSNEKLFF
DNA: TGCGCCAGCAGCTACCCCGGGACAAGTAATGAAAAACTGTTTTTT

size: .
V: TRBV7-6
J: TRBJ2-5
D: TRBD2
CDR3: CASSGQRTSGSETQYF
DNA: TGTGCCAGCAGCGGCCAGAGGACTAGCGGGAGTGAGACCCAGTACTTC

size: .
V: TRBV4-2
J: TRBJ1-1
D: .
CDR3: CASSQESGRVSTEAFF
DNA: TGTGCCAGCAGCCAAGAATCGGGCAGGGTGTCCACTGAAGCTTTCTTT

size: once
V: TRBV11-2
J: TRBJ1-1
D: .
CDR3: CASSFFTGNTEAFF
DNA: TGTGCCAGCAGCTTTTTCACAGGGAACACTGAAGCTTTCTTT

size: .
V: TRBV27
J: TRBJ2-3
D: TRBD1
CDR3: CASSATGDRGRTDTQYF
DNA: TGTGCCAGCAGCGCTACAGGGGACAGGGGGCGAACAGATACGCAGTATTTT

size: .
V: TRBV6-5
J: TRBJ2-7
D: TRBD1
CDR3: CASSRGTGRYEQYF
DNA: TGTGCCAGCAGTCGCGGGACAGGGCGCTACGAGCAGTACTTC

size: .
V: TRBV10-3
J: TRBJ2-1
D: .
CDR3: CAISESGDYNEQFF
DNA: TGTGCCATCAGTGAGTCGGGAGACTACAATGAGCAGTTCTTC

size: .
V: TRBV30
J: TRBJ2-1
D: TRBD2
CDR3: CAWGGLAGRAGSEQFF
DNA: TGTGCCTGGGGGGGACTAGCGGGGAGGGCCGGTAGTGAGCAGTTCTTC

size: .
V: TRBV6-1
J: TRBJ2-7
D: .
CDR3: CASSLTSLYEQYF
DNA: TGTGCCAGCAGTTTAACTTCCCTCTACGAGCAGTACTTC

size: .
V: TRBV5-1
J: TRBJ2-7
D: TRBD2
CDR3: CASSLLSGGSYEQYF
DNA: TGCGCCAGCAGCTTGCTATCGGGAGGCTCCTACGAGCAGTACTTC

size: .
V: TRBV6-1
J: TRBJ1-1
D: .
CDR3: CASSEALQVQAFF
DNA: TGTGCCAGCAGTGAAGCGCTTCAGGTGCAGGCTTTCTTT

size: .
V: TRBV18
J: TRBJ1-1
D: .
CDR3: CASSPLPENTEAFF
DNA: TGTGCCAGCTCACCATTGCCAGAGAACACTGAAGCTTTCTTT

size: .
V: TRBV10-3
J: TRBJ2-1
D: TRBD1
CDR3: CAISASGQGIGEQFF
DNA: TGTGCCATCAGTGCGTCGGGACAGGGGATTGGTGAGCAGTTCTTC

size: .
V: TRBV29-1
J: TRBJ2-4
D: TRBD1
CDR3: CSTGTGENIQYF
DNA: TGCAGCACCGGGACAGGGGAGAACATTCAGTACTTC

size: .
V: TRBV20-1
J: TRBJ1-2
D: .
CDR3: CSAPQSYGYTF
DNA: TGCAGTGCTCCACAGAGCTATGGCTACACCTTC

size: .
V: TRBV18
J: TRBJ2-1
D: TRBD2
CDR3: CASSPGLGNEQFF
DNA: TGTGCCAGCTCACCGGGACTAGGAAATGAGCAGTTCTTC

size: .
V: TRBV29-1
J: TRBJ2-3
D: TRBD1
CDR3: CSVEQGAGDTQYF
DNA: TGCAGCGTCGAACAGGGGGCGGGGGATACGCAGTATTTT

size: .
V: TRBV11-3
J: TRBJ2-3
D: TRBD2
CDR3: CASSLGLAGGRSTDTQYF
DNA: TGTGCCAGCAGCTTAGGACTAGCGGGAGGGCGAAGCACAGATACGCAGTATTTT

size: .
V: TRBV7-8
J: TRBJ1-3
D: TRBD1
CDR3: CASSFTGTGGGNTIYF
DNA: TGTGCCAGCAGCTTCACCGGGACAGGGGGCGGAAACACCATATATTTT

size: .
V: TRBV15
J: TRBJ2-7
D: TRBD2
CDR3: CATSRVALGRGEEQYF
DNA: TGTGCCACCAGCAGAGTGGCACTAGGGAGGGGAGAAGAGCAGTACTTC

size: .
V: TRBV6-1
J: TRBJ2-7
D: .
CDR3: CASSAPPRNEQYF
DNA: TGTGCCAGCAGTGCCCCCCCGCGGAACGAGCAGTACTTC

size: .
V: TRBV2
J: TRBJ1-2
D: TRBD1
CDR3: CASSFLGGQGYTF
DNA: TGTGCCAGCAGTTTCCTCGGGGGACAGGGCTACACCTTC

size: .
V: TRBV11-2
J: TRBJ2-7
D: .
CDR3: CASSLGGSGVREQYF
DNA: TGTGCCAGCAGCTTAGGGGGAAGCGGTGTACGCGAGCAGTACTTC

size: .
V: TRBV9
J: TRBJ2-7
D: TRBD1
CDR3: CASSGRTGGTYEQYF
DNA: TGTGCCAGCAGCGGGAGGACAGGGGGGACCTACGAGCAGTACTTC

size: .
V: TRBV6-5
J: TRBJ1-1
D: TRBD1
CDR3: CASTRTGIGTEAFF
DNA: TGTGCCAGCACCCGGACAGGGATCGGCACTGAAGCTTTCTTT

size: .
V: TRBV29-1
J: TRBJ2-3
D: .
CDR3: CSVEQGPDTQYF
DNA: TGCAGCGTTGAACAGGGCCCAGATACGCAGTATTTT

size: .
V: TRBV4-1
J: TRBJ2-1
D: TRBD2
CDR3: CASSQRTSGRALNEQFF
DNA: TGCGCCAGCAGCCAAAGGACTAGCGGGAGGGCCTTGAATGAGCAGTTCTTC

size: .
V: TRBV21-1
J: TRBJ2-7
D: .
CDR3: CASSKCFLAASYEQYF
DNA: TGTGCCAGCAGCAAATGCTTTCTAGCGGCGAGCTACGAGCAGTACTTC

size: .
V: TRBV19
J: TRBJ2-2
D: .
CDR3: CASCRQANTGELFF
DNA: TGTGCCAGTTGCCGACAGGCAAACACCGGGGAGCTGTTTTTT

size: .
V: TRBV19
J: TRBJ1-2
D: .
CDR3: CASSSDRLGGYTF
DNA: TGTGCCAGTAGTAGTGACAGGCTGGGCGGCTACACCTTC